The T cell receptor (beta chain) under discussion was sequenced for a study of technical replicates of blood from four donors. Profiling relied on immunoSEQ multiplex PCR, and the TCRdb table lists in-frame clones only, not all of them. The table records about 95,000 clones, approximately 96% of them present only once. The CDR3 has 13 residues. With 5 bases removed from V and 5 bases from J, the gap between germline ends came to 11 bases. CDR1 SGHVS and CDR2 FQNEAQ come from the germline V gene. The chain couples TRBV7-8 to TRBJ2-3, with D possibly being TRBD2 (5 bases). Material: T cells isolated from PBMCs. This TCR derives from a human donor in good health. CDR3 region: CASSVWTLDTQYF. In nucleotides, the CDR3 is TGTGCCAGCAGCGTCTGGACTTTAGATACGCAGTATTTT.